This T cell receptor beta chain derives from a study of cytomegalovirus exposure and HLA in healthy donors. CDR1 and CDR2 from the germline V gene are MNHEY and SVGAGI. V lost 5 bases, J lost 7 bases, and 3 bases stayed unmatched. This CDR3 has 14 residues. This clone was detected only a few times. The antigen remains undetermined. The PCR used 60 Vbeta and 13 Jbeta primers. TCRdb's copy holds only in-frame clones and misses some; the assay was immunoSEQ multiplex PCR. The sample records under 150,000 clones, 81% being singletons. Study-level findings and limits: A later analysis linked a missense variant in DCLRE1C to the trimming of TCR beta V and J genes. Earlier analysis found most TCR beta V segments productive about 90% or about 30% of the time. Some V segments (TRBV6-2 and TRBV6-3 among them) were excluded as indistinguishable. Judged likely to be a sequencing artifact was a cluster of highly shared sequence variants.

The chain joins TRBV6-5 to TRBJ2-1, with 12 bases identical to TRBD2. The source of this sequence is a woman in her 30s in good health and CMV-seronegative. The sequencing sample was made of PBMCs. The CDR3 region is CASSGLAGSNEQFF. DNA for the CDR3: TGTGCCAGCAGTGGACTAGCGGGGTCAAATGAGCAGTTCTTC.